The 30 T cell receptor beta chains below were found in one sample sequenced in a study of CD4+ T cells in melanoma (dated 2022 in TCRdb). Libraries were prepared through the immunoSEQ multiplex PCR assay. This is the immuneACCESS table as TCRdb keeps it, with only in-frame sequences that have V and J called. A part of the clones is gone; compared with another copy, unresolved V genes explain less than half, and the rest is unexplained. The sample yields roughly 54,000 clones; 75% to 90% were counted once. 12% of the sample goes to the ten largest clones. The specimen sequenced was peripheral blood. The receptors originated from a human donor with melanoma.

This sequence joins TRBV7-8 and TRBJ1-1; D not resolved. With 5 bases removed from V and 2 bases from J, the gap between germline ends came to 15 bases. Germline CDR1 and CDR2: SGHVS and FQNEAQ. This CDR3 spans 15 amino acids. For the CDR3, the DNA is TGTGCCAGCAGCCCTAGGCCTGACGGAAACACTGAAGCTTTCTTT. This encodes CASSPRPDGNTEAFF.

The chain recombines TRBV28 with TRBJ1-3; TRBD1 is a possible D gene (5 bases). The V gene lost 5 bases and the J gene lost 4 bases, with 15 bases spanning the gap. CDR3 length: 15 residues. Germline CDR1 is MDHEN and CDR2 is SYDVKM. The CDR3 region has the DNA TGTGCCAGCAGTCTGGGAGGGGCTGCCGGAAACACCATATATTTT. The encoded protein is CASSLGGAAGNTIYF.

This rearrangement joins TRBV6-4 to TRBJ2-7; D possibly corresponds to TRBD1 (6 bases). CDR1 is MRHNA, CDR2 SNTAGT, per germline. Trimming stripped 0 bases from V and 0 bases from J, with 15 bases between. The CDR3 spans 17 residues. CDR3: CASSDSRGRGTSYEQYF. CDR3 DNA: TGTGCCAGCAGTGACTCTAGGGGCAGGGGAACCTCCTACGAGCAGTACTTC.

This rearrangement joins TRBV7-9 to TRBJ2-7, with D perhaps matching TRBD1 (6 bases). The germline V gene has CDR1 SEHNR and CDR2 FQNEAQ (reference sequence). The CDR3 runs to 15 residues. V shed 5 bases and J shed 2 bases, with 16 bases lying between them. The CDR3 spells CASSIGTKPPYEQYF. The DNA of the CDR3 is TGTGCCAGCAGCATTGGGACAAAGCCGCCCTACGAGCAGTACTTC. The variable domain in full, with the rest retrieved from reference TRBV7-9 and TRBJ2-7, is DTGVSQNPRHKITKRGQNVTFRCDPISEHNRLYWYRQTLGQGPEFLTYFQNEAQLEKSRLLSDRFSAERPKGSFSTLEIQRTEQGDSAMYLCASSIGTKPPYEQYFGPGTRLTVT.

The chain couples TRBV5-1 to TRBJ1-2; maybe TRBD1 (5 bases). CDR3 length equals 14 residues. Germline V gene sequence: CDR1 SGHRS, CDR2 YFSETQ. V lost 5 bases, J lost 8 bases, and 19 bases lay in between. As DNA, the CDR3 is TGCGCCAGCAGTGGTGAGGGACCCTCTTGGGGCTACACCTTC. Translated: CASSGEGPSWGYTF.

The CDR3 reads CASSPRLNTGELFF. For the CDR3, the DNA is TGTGCCAGCAGTCCGCGACTGAACACCGGGGAGCTGTTTTTT. The rearrangement links TRBV27 to TRBJ2-2; no firm D call. The germline V gene has CDR1 MNHEY and CDR2 SMNVEV (reference sequence). There are 14 residues in the CDR3. V dropped 5 bases and J dropped 1 base, with 8 bases sitting between them.

CDR3 protein: CASRPTGNYGYTF. CDR3 nucleotides: TGTGCCAGCAGGCCCACCGGGAACTATGGCTACACCTTC. The V and J genes are TRBV6-5 and TRBJ1-2; D is undetermined. Germline CDR1 is MNHEY and CDR2 is SVGAGI. The ends were cut back, 6 bases at V and 2 bases at J, with 10 bases in the middle. The CDR3 contains 13 residues.

This clone was counted a few times. The chain uses TRBV7-3 and TRBJ2-1; TRBD1 matches at 8 bases. CDR1 is SGHTA, CDR2 FQGTGA, per germline. The trim removed 5 bases at V and 8 bases at J, leaving 2 bases unmatched. The CDR3 is 12 amino acids. CDR3 DNA sequence: TGTGCCAGCAGCGTGGACAGGGATGAGCAGTTCTTC. Translating it yields CASSVDRDEQFF. Looking up the rest from reference TRBV7-3 and TRBJ2-1 gives the full variable domain: GAGVSQTPSNKVTEKGKYVELRCDPISGHTALYWYRQSLGQGPEFLIYFQGTGAADDSGLPNDRFFAVRPEGSVSTLKIQRTERGDSAVYLCASSVDRDEQFFGPGTRLTVL.

The count of this clone is one. The V and J genes are TRBV20-1 and TRBJ1-3; D gene ambiguous. The CDR3 is 11 amino acids. Trimming stripped 2 bases from V and 5 bases from J, with 4 bases between. In germline, CDR1 is DFQATT, CDR2 SNEGSKA (reference sequence). The CDR3 nucleotides are TGCAGTGCTAGAACTCGAAACACCATATATTTT. This codes for CSARTRNTIYF.

This chain uses TRBV5-8 with TRBJ2-5, with D hard to call. The CDR3 extends over 16 amino acids. Trimming cost V 2 bases and J 4 bases, with 18 bases left between them. Germline CDR1 reads SGHTS; CDR2 reads YDEGEE. The CDR3 region has the DNA TGTGCCAGCAGCTTACGGCACGCCTGGGCCCCAGAGACCCAGTACTTC. Protein product: CASSLRHAWAPETQYF.

The chain combines TRBV14 with TRBJ1-1; TRBD1 might be the D (5 bases). V was cut by 3 bases and J by 6 bases, with 11 bases left in between. There are 13 residues in the CDR3. The germline V gene has CDR1 SGHDN and CDR2 FVKESK. The CDR3 spells CASSQLGESEAFF. The CDR3 coding sequence is TGTGCCAGCAGCCAGTTAGGGGAGTCTGAAGCTTTCTTT. The variable domain in full, with the rest retrieved from reference TRBV14 and TRBJ1-1, is EAGVTQFPSHSVIEKGQTVTLRCDPISGHDNLYWYRRVMGKEIKFLLHFVKESKQDESGMPNNRFLAERTGGTYSTLKVQPAELEDSGVYFCASSQLGESEAFFGQGTRLTVV.

The V gene is TRBV18, the J gene TRBJ2-7; D gene ambiguous. The germline V gene encodes CDR1 KGHSH and CDR2 LQKENI. This CDR3 has 13 residues. Trimming took 3 bases from V and 2 from J, leaving 8 bases between them. CDR3 nucleotides: TGTGCCAGCTCACCGGACGTAGCCTACGAGCAGTACTTC. Protein product: CASSPDVAYEQYF.

This clone was detected only once. The chain joins TRBV9 to TRBJ2-5; 13 bases fit TRBD2. CDR1 is SGDLS and CDR2 is YYNGEE in the germline V gene. Losses at the gene ends were 4 bases for V and 2 bases for J; bases not matched to a gene: 5. The length of the CDR3 is 16 residues. CDR3 loop: CASSTGTSGAQETQYF. The CDR3 DNA reads as TGTGCCAGCAGCACTGGGACTAGCGGGGCTCAAGAGACCCAGTACTTC.

V usage is TRBV7-2 and J usage is TRBJ2-3, with 9 bases that match TRBD1. Germline V CDR1 and CDR2: SGHTA, FQGNSA. The junction had 7 bases not matched to a gene; V was cut back by 1 base and J by 5 bases. The CDR3 spans 16 residues. DNA for the CDR3: TGTGCCAGCAGCTTAGACGGGACAGGGTTTGTAGATACGCAGTATTTT. It translates to CASSLDGTGFVDTQYF.

The chain combines TRBV4-1 with TRBJ2-5; D is uncertain. With 4 bases removed from V and 5 bases from J, the gap between germline ends came to 8 bases. The CDR3 is 12 residues long. The germline CDR1 and CDR2 sequences are MGHRA and YSYEKL. CDR3 loop: CASSRVGETQYF. The CDR3 bases are TGCGCCAGCAGCCGGGTGGGGGAGACCCAGTACTTC.

The rearrangement uses TRBV7-9 and TRBJ1-1; D gene uncertain. Trimming left V 5 bases short and J 6 bases short, with 10 bases between. Germline-derived CDR1 and CDR2 are SEHNR and FQNEAQ (reference sequence). This CDR3 has 12 residues. Here the CDR3 reads CASSTKKSEAFF. The CDR3 DNA reads TGTGCCAGCAGCACAAAAAAATCTGAAGCTTTCTTT.

Written as DNA, the CDR3 is TGTGCCAGCAGCTTGGCTGGGAAGCTCGACTATGGCTACACCTTC. This translates into CASSLAGKLDYGYTF. The chain combines TRBV5-6 with TRBJ1-2; D gene unclear. The CDR3 has 15 amino acids. Germline CDR1 and CDR2: SGHDT and YYEEEE. The V end lost 0 bases, the J end lost 3 bases, and 12 bases lay between the germline ends.

This clone was seen only once. The J gene is TRBJ2-7, the V gene TRBV15; 11 bases agree with TRBD2. Looked up from germline, CDR1 is LNHNV and CDR2 is YYDKDF (reference sequence). The CDR3 is 16 residues long. J gave up 1 base and V 1 base, and 3 bases lay outside the gene matches. DNA for the CDR3: TGTGCCACCAGCAGAGGGGTAGCGGGGGGGTCCTACGAGCAGTACTTC. It translates to CATSRGVAGGSYEQYF.

The V and J genes are TRBV14 and TRBJ1-2, with TRBD1 matching over 7 bases. Germline values: CDR1 SGHDN, CDR2 FVKESK. The length of the CDR3 is 16 residues. The J segment lost 7 bases and the V segment lost 5 bases, leaving 16 bases of the junction unmatched. The CDR3 coding sequence is TGTGCCAGCAGCGAAGGATGGGACAGTGTCTGGGGTGGCTACACCTTC. Translated, it gives CASSEGWDSVWGGYTF.

This chain joins TRBV18 and TRBJ1-5; 8 bases align to TRBD1. The V segment lost 0 bases and the J segment 6 bases; nucleotides outside the gene matches: 1. Germline-derived CDR1 and CDR2 are KGHSH and LQKENI. This CDR3 contains 14 residues. The CDR3 coding sequence is TGTGCCAGCTCACCACCGGACAGGGTTCAGCCCCAGCATTTT. Translation: CASSPPDRVQPQHF.

The chain employs TRBV6-5 and TRBJ2-2; TRBD1 aligns across 10 bases. CDR1 is MNHEY and CDR2 is SVGAGI in the germline V gene. V lost 7 bases and J lost 2; bases outside the gene matches: 4. The CDR3 has 15 residues. The CDR3 protein is CASTRQGANTGELFF. CDR3 nucleotide sequence: TGTGCCAGCACCCGACAGGGGGCCAACACCGGGGAGCTGTTTTTT.

The chain employs TRBV7-2 and TRBJ2-7; no definite D call. The germline V gene encodes CDR1 SGHTA and CDR2 FQGNSA. CDR3 length: 13 amino acids. Trimming took off 4 bases at V and 7 bases at J, with 14 bases between the two ends. The CDR3, as DNA: TGTGCCAGCAGCTCTAAGCCCGTTTATGAGCAGTACTTC. As protein: CASSSKPVYEQYF.

This chain joins TRBV27 and TRBJ1-3, with no clear D. The CDR3 runs 14 residues. The germline V gene has CDR1 MNHEY and CDR2 SMNVEV (reference sequence). The V end was cut by 5 bases, the J end by 0 bases, with 8 bases between. CDR3 protein: CASSPSFSGNTIYF. CDR3 nucleotides: TGTGCCAGCAGTCCCTCGTTCTCTGGAAACACCATATATTTT.

The gene calls are TRBV6-5 and TRBJ1-1, with D perhaps TRBD1 (5 bases). Per germline, CDR1 MNHEY and CDR2 SVGAGI. CDR3 length: 15 amino acids. V was shortened by 6 bases and J by 6 bases, with 20 bases between the two germline ends. CDR3 region: CASRSEGLGRPEAFF. In DNA form, the CDR3 reads TGTGCCAGCAGATCCGAGGGCTTGGGACGACCTGAAGCTTTCTTT.

This chain uses TRBV29-1 with TRBJ2-7, with 9 nucleotides matching TRBD1. The CDR3 spans 15 residues. V lost 4 bases and J lost 2; bases outside the gene matches: 9. The germline CDR1 and CDR2 sequences are SQVTM and ANQGSEA. CDR3: CSVVHGTGKTYEQYF. The CDR3 DNA follows: TGCAGCGTTGTACACGGGACAGGGAAAACCTACGAGCAGTACTTC.

This chain uses TRBV18 with TRBJ2-7; D unclear. Between the trimmed V and J ends, which lost 3 bases and 4 bases, there was a span of 7 bases. The CDR3 contains 12 residues. CDR1 is KGHSH and CDR2 is LQKENI in the germline V gene. The CDR3 protein is CASSPEVYEQYF. The CDR3 DNA reads as TGTGCCAGCTCACCGGAAGTGTACGAGCAGTACTTC.

The CDR3 nucleotides read TGTGCCAGCAGCTCAGGACAGGGGGCACAGCCCCAGCATTTT. Protein sequence: CASSSGQGAQPQHF. The gene calls are TRBV7-9 and TRBJ1-5; 11 nucleotides match TRBD1. The CDR3 has 14 residues. Trimming at V came to 4 bases and at J to 7 bases, leaving 3 bases not matched to a gene. Germline assignment: CDR1 SEHNR and CDR2 FQNEAQ (reference sequence).

The chain couples TRBV2 to TRBJ1-1; D unclear. Germline V lookup: CDR1 SNHLY, CDR2 FYNNEI. The CDR3 is 14 residues long. V shed 7 bases and J shed 0 bases, with 12 bases lying between them. In DNA, the CDR3 is TGTGCCAGCACCCCCACGTACGTGAACACTGAAGCTTTCTTT. It is translated as CASTPTYVNTEAFF.

The chain is built from TRBV5-4 and TRBJ2-5; D is tentatively TRBD1 or TRBD2 (7 bases each). This CDR3 contains 20 residues. Germline CDR1 and CDR2: SGHNT and YYREEE (reference sequence). The V end lost 7 bases, the J end lost 5 bases, and 36 bases lay between the germline ends. CDR3 nucleotides: TGTGCCAGCGCTCGGGGGGTTGGAGGTTCCCGTCGGCCAGGGGGGGAGACCCAGTACTTC. It yields the protein CASARGVGGSRRPGGETQYF.

This clone was seen only a few times. This chain uses TRBV20-1 with TRBJ1-1; 8 bases map to TRBD1. CDR3 length: 11 amino acids. Germline CDR1 is DFQATT and CDR2 is SNEGSKA (reference sequence). V was pared by 3 bases and J by 8 bases, with 2 bases of the junction left unmatched. CDR3 protein: CSASGTGEAFF. The CDR3 nucleotides read TGCAGTGCTAGCGGGACAGGCGAAGCTTTCTTT.